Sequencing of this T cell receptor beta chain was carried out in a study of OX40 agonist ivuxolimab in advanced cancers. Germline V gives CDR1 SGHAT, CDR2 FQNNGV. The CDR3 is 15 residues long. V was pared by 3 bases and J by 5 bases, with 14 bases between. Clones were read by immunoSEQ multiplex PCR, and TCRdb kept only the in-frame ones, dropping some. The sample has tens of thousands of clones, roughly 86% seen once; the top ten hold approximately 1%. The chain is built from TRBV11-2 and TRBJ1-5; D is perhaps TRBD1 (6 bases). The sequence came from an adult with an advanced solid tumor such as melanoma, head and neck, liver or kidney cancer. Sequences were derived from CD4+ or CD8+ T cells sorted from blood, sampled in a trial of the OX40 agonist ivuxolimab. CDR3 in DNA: TGTGCCAGCAGCTTGTCAGGGGCCGAGCATCAGCCCCAGCATTTT. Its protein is CASSLSGAEHQPQHF.